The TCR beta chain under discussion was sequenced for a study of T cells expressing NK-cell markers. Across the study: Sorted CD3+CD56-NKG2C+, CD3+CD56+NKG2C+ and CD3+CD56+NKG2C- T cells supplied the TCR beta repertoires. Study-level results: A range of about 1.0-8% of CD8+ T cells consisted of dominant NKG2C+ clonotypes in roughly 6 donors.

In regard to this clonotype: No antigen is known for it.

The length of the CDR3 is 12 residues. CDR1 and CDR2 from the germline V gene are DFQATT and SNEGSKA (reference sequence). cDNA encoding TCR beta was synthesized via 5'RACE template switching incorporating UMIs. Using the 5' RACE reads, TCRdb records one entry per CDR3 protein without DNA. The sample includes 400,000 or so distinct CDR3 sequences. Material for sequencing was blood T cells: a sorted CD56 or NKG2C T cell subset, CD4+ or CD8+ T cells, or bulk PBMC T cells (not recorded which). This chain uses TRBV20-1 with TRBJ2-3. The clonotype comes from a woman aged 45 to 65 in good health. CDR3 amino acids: CTGVGSTDTQYF.